This T cell receptor beta chain appears in the sequencing data of a study of blood T cell repertoires in COVID-19. Study background: Acute-phase and convalescent COVID-19 samples originated in the United States, Italy and Spain. T cells, B-cell-depleted T cells, or PBMCs provided the cDNA or gDNA that served as material.

Per the original data handling: Scientists estimated how many nucleated cells there were by amplifying reference gene primers. Some clones are missing from TCRdb's copy, which holds only in-frame ones; the method was immunoSEQ multiplex PCR. The D gene and trimming were derived from the DNA, and the V and J assignments and clone size from that table. In the table there are about 160,000 clones, under 85% of which are singletons. The CDR3 covers 16 residues. V lost 3 bases and J 6 bases, leaving 18 bases between the germline ends. Germline CDR1 is MRHNA and CDR2 is SNTAGT. The sample holds a few counts of this clone.

This clonotype was sampled from a man between 65 and 85 years old who had recovered from COVID-19. The sequencing input was peripheral blood. The chain links TRBV6-4 to TRBJ1-5; the D gene is possibly TRBD1 (5 bases). The CDR3 protein is CASSDIWVGGGQPQHF. In nucleotides, the CDR3 is TGTGCCAGCAGTGATATATGGGTGGGGGGAGGTCAGCCCCAGCATTTT.